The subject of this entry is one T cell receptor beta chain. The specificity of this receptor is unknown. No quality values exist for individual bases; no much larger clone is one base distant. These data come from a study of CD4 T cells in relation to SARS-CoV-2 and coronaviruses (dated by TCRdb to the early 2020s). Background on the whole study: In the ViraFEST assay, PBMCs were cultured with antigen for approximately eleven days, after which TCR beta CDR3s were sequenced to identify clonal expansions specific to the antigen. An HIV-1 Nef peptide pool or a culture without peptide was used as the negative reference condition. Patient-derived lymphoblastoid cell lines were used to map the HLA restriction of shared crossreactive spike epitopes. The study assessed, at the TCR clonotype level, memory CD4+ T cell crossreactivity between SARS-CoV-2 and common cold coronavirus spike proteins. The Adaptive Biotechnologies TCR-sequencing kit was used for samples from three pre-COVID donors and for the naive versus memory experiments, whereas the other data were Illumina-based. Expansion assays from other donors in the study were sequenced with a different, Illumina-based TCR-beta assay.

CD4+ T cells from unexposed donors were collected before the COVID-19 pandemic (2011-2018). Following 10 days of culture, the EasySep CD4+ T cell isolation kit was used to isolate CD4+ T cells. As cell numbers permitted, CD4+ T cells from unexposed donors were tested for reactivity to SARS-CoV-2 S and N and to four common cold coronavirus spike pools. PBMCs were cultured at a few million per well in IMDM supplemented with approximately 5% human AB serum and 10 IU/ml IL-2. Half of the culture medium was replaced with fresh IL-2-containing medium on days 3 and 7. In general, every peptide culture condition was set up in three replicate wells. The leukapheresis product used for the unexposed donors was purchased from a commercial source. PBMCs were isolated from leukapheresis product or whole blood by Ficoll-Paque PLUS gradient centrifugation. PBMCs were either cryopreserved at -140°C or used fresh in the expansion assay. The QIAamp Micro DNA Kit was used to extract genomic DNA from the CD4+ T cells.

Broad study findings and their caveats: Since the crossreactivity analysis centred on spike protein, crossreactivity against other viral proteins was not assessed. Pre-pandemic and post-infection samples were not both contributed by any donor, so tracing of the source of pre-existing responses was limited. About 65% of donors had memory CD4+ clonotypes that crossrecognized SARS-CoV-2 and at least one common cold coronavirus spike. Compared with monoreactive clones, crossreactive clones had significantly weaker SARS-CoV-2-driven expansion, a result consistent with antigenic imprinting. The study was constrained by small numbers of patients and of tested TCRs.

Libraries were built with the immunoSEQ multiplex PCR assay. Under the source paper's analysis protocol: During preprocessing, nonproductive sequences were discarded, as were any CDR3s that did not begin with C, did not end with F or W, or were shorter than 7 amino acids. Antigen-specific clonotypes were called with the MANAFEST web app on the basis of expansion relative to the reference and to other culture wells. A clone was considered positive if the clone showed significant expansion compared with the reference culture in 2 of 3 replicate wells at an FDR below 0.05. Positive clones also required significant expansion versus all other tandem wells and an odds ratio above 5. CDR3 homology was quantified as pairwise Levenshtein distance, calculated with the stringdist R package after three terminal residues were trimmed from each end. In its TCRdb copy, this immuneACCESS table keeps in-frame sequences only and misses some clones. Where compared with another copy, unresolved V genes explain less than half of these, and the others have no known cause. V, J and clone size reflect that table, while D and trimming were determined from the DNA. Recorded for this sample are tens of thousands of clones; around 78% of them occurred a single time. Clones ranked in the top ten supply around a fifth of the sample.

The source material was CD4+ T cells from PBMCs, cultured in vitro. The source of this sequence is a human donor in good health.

The sequence in DNA is TGTGCCAGCAGTTTAGACCCCGGGGTTGGCTACACCTTC. It is translated as CASSLDPGVGYTF. The rearranged segments are TRBV12-3 or TRBV12-4 and TRBJ1-2; confidence is insufficient to name the D gene. From the cysteine up to the phenylalanine, the CDR3 has a length of 13 residues. The DNA shown is the 39-base CDR3, in frame from base 1. Trimming costs V 1 base and J 7 bases, and their ends lie 10 bases apart.